This T cell receptor beta chain was identified in a study of TIL therapy for anti-PD-1-resistant metastatic lung cancer. Study-level findings and limits: The baseline peripheral repertoire was partially replaced by infused TIL clonotypes that later decayed.

Documented time point: pre-treatment sample, taken before nivolumab and TIL therapy. With regard to this clone: Its antigen is still unknown.

Trimming cost V 5 bases and J 5 bases; bases outside gene matches: 7. Germline values: CDR1 MNHEY, CDR2 SMNVEV (reference sequence). There are 15 residues in the CDR3. The libraries were made with immunoSEQ v3. Produced via immunoSEQ multiplex PCR; TCRdb's table is partial and in-frame only. The profile shows nearly 15,000 clones, roughly 82% of them singletons. The genes are TRBV27 and TRBJ2-3; 10 bases agree with TRBD2. This sequence was found in a person aged 25 to 85 with non-small cell lung cancer. This sample comprised blood, obtained at baseline. CDR3 amino acids: CASSNLAGEGDTQYF. CDR3 bases: TGTGCCAGCAGTAACCTAGCGGGGGAAGGAGATACGCAGTATTTT.